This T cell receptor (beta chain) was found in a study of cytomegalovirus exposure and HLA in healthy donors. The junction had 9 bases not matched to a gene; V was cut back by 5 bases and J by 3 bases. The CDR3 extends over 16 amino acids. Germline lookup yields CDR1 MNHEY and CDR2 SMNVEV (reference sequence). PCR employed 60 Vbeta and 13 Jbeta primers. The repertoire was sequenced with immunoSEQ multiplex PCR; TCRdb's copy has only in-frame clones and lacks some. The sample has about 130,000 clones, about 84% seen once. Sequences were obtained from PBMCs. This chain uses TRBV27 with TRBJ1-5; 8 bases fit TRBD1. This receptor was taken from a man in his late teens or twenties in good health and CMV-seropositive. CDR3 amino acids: CASSPTRTGLNQPQHF. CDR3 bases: TGTGCCAGCAGTCCAACCAGGACAGGGCTCAATCAGCCCCAGCATTTT.